This T cell receptor beta chain was captured by sequencing in a study of T cell responses to AZD1222 COVID-19 vaccine (dated by TCRdb to 2020 to 2023). The study in broad terms: AZD1222 recipients given second doses at about 4 weeks or at about 12 weeks were pooled, since spike-specific TCR depth and breadth were not found to differ between the two schedules. A total of just over 230 trial participants underwent TCR sequencing, of whom 200 to 220 had received two doses of AZD1222 and 26 had received two doses of the MenACWY control vaccine. Trial participants were enrolled by age into subgroups of 18-55, 56-69 and 70-plus years, and around 150, 28 and 57 TCR-sequenced participants, respectively, were included in these subgroups.

The CDR3 regions of human TCRbeta chains were analyzed by immunosequencing. For the original study's pipeline: Repertoire TCRs were checked for matches against a reference library of SARS-CoV-2-specific TCRs that had been generated using the MIRA antigen-specificity platform. Breadth was defined as the fraction of unique TCRs that were SARS-CoV-2-associated, and depth was defined as the fraction of total T cells that were SARS-CoV-2-associated. Each spike-specific TCR was assigned to its reactive spike region and to a CD4 or CD8 class using the MIRA data. Log10-transformed breadth and depth values were compared by one-way ANOVA with Sidak's multiple comparisons tests. Here the immuneACCESS table is served through TCRdb, limited to in-frame sequences with V and J called. Missing clones are a known gap in these copies; in checked studies unresolved V genes cover under half, and the rest lacks a known reason. V, J and clone size are taken as reported in that table, and D and trimming were inferred from the DNA itself. The table for this sample lists tens of thousands of clones; approximately 91% of them were counted only once. The top ten clonotypes cover about a fifth of the sample.

V was cut back by 0 bases and J by 9 bases, leaving a gap of 9 bases between them. The CDR3 has 12 amino acids, counting the end cysteine and phenylalanine. Only the CDR3 part of the read is kept: 36 bases, read in frame from the first base. Comment on this clone: What antigen it recognizes has not been identified. No quality values exist for individual bases; no much larger clone is one base distant.

What the study reported, not specific to this receptor: Most participants were white British and females outnumbered males, and the authors suggested that clonal diversity may have been underestimated. After two AZD1222 doses, both the breadth and the depth of spike-specific TCRs were significantly higher than at day 0 and than in MenACWY recipients. Reportedly, close to half of the unique spike-specific TCRs recognized epitopes lying outside the regions that are mutated in the B.1.351 and B.1.1.7 variants. No day 14 peak-response samples were available, so repertoires were characterized only after the peak T cell response. The 56-69-year group was small, and its depth increase did not reach significance, likely because of low power. The whole spike protein was spanned by vaccine-associated CD4 TCRs, and dominant responses were seen in regions 160-218 and 743-854. Conclusions about previously exposed vaccinees are limited because only six or seven AZD1222 recipients were SARS-CoV-2 seropositive at baseline.

The time point label, as the study defines it: baseline before first vaccination. Vaccinee samples were obtained from the UK trials COV001 and COV002, which included a single-blind randomized controlled phase 2/3 trial of AZD1222 (ChAdOx1 nCoV-19) in healthy adults. For TCRbeta chain sequencing, PBMC samples were collected from trial participants at day 0 and at day 28 after the second dose. This TCR came from an adult in good health. Material: peripheral blood, obtained on day 0 of AZD1222 vaccination. This chain is built from TRBV12-3 or TRBV12-4 and TRBJ2-7, with the identity of the D gene unclear. The sequenced DNA: TGTGCCAGCAGTTTAGCGGGGATACTGCAGTACTTC. This encodes CASSLAGILQYF.